A single sample is the source of the 24 T cell receptor beta chains below, sequenced in a study of cytomegalovirus exposure and HLA in healthy donors. With 60 Vbeta and 13 Jbeta primers, the PCR was carried out. Assay: immunoSEQ multiplex PCR; the TCRdb copy retains only in-frame clones and omits some. This sample has around 100,000 clones; more than 80% occur once, and the top ten carry approximately 3.9%. Sequenced: PBMCs. The receptors come from a man aged 30 to 45 in good health and CMV-seronegative.

The chain combines TRBV19 with TRBJ2-6; maybe TRBD1 (6 bases). This CDR3 is 14 amino acids long. CDR1 and CDR2 from the germline V gene are LNHDA and SQIVND (reference sequence). Trimming cost V 10 bases and J 2 bases, with 12 bases left between them. Here the CDR3 DNA reads TGTGCCATTTCACAGGGCCCTGGGGCCAACGTCCTGACTTTC. Residues: CAISQGPGANVLTF.

Here the CDR3 DNA reads TGTGCCAGCAGCGTACCCCGGGTGGCGGGGACAGATACGCAGTATTTT. It translates to CASSVPRVAGTDTQYF. The genes are TRBV9 and TRBJ2-3; tentatively, D is TRBD2 (6 bases). Trimming took 1 base from V and 3 from J, leaving 15 bases between them. The CDR3 runs 16 residues. Germline CDR1 is SGDLS and CDR2 is YYNGEE.

The chain links TRBV27 to TRBJ2-2, with 10 bases aligning to TRBD2. This CDR3 has 18 amino acids. V dropped 6 bases and J dropped 1; count of bases not matched to a gene: 11. Germline CDR1 reads MNHEY; CDR2 reads SMNVEV (reference sequence). DNA of the CDR3: TGTGCCAGCAGACCCGGGGTGGCTAGCGGGGGGAACACCGGGGAGCTGTTTTTT. Amino acids: CASRPGVASGGNTGELFF.

The chain combines TRBV11-2 with TRBJ2-2, with a possible D match to TRBD1 (5 bases). Between the trimmed V and J ends, which lost 1 base and 6 bases, there was a span of 9 bases. The CDR3 loop spans 14 amino acids. Germline-derived CDR1 and CDR2 are SGHAT and FQNNGV. CDR3 nucleotide sequence: TGTGCCAGCAGCTTAGGGGGCCGCGCCGGGGAGCTGTTTTTT. Residues: CASSLGGRAGELFF.

In its sample, this clone was seen a few times. This is likely an artifact of a read error, given a far larger clone one base away. Other DNA sequences in the same sample also yield this CDR3. The chain joins TRBV30 to TRBJ2-6; tentative D call: TRBD1 (5 bases). This CDR3 has 13 amino acids. Looked up from germline, CDR1 is GTSNPN and CDR2 is SVGIG (reference sequence). The CDR3 sequence is CACDISGANVLTF. CDR3 DNA sequence: TGTGCCTGCGACATCTCTGGGGCCAACGTCCTGACTTTT.

The V and J genes are TRBV5-6 and TRBJ2-1; TRBD2 matches 10 bases. Trimming at V came to 2 bases and at J to 5 bases, leaving 4 bases not matched to a gene. The CDR3 consists of 15 residues. Germline CDR1 and CDR2: SGHDT and YYEEEE. CDR3 residues: CASSFGLAENNEQFF. CDR3 coding DNA: TGTGCCAGCAGCTTCGGACTAGCGGAGAACAATGAGCAGTTCTTC.

For the CDR3, the DNA is TGTGCCAGCAGCGCGGGGACAACGAACACTGAAGCTTTCTTT. This gives the protein CASSAGTTNTEAFF. The chain links TRBV9 to TRBJ1-1, with D tentatively TRBD1 (6 bases). Between the trimmed V and J ends, which lost 3 bases and 1 base, there was a span of 10 bases. The CDR3 runs to 14 residues. CDR1 and CDR2 (germline): SGDLS, YYNGEE.

The count of this clone is one. The rearrangement links TRBV4-2 to TRBJ2-5, with a tentative D call TRBD2 (5 bases). CDR3 length: 15 residues. The ends were cut back, 0 bases at V and 5 bases at J, with 13 bases in the middle. Germline V gene data show CDR1 as LGHNA and CDR2 as YNFKEQ. The DNA of the CDR3 is TGTGCCAGCAGCCAAGAGTCAGGAGGTAGGGAGACCCAGTACTTC. Its translation is CASSQESGGRETQYF.

This clone has a single count. The J gene is TRBJ2-6, the V gene TRBV5-4, with 13 positions matching TRBD2. Per the germline V gene, CDR1 is SGHNT and CDR2 is YYREEE (reference sequence). This CDR3 is 17 amino acids long. Trimming removed 3 bases from V and 4 bases from J; junction bases left unmatched: 4. CDR3 bases: TGTGCCAGCAGCTCCGGGACTAGCGGGAACGGGGCCAACGTCCTGACTTTC. Its translation: CASSSGTSGNGANVLTF.

The chain has TRBV14 and TRBJ2-6, with 9 nucleotides matching TRBD1. The CDR3 totals 18 residues. V lost 5 bases to trimming and J lost 4 bases; unmatched junction nucleotides: 12. From germline, CDR1 is SGHDN and CDR2 FVKESK. The DNA for the CDR3 is TGTGCCAGCAGCAGACGGACAGGGGAAGTGGTGGGGGCCAACGTCCTGACTTTC. The encoded protein is CASSRRTGEVVGANVLTF. Using reference TRBV14 and TRBJ2-6 for the parts outside the CDR3, the full variable domain is EAGVTQFPSHSVIEKGQTVTLRCDPISGHDNLYWYRRVMGKEIKFLLHFVKESKQDESGMPNNRFLAERTGGTYSTLKVQPAELEDSGVYFCASSRRTGEVVGANVLTFGAGSRLTVL.

In DNA form, the CDR3 reads TGCGCCAGCAGCCAAAATAGCGGGTCGGGTAATGAAAAACTGTTTTTT. Translation gives CASSQNSGSGNEKLFF. The chain combines TRBV5-1 with TRBJ1-4, with D unresolved. The CDR3 contains 16 residues. V dropped 4 bases and J dropped 4 bases, with 17 bases sitting between them. Germline values: CDR1 SGHRS, CDR2 YFSETQ.

This sequence joins TRBV29-1 and TRBJ1-2; D is perhaps TRBD1 (5 bases). The CDR3 has 14 amino acids. The V end lost 6 bases, the J end lost 7 bases, and 21 bases lay between the germline ends. Germline-derived CDR1 and CDR2 are SQVTM and ANQGSEA. Here the CDR3 DNA reads TGCAGCGTGGACACAGGTCTCGACTGGGGTGGCTACACCTTC. It encodes CSVDTGLDWGGYTF.

The rearrangement links TRBV6-5 to TRBJ2-1; 7 bases are shared with TRBD1. Germline V gene lookup returns CDR1 MNHEY and CDR2 SVGAGI. V gave up 0 bases and J gave up 5 bases; unmatched junction bases: 1. The CDR3 covers 14 residues. The CDR3 reads CASSYSGTDNEQFF. The CDR3, as DNA: TGTGCCAGCAGTTACTCCGGGACAGACAATGAGCAGTTCTTC.

This chain uses TRBV5-6 with TRBJ1-4; a possible D gene is TRBD1 (5 bases). The germline V gene encodes CDR1 SGHDT and CDR2 YYEEEE. V lost 0 bases to trimming and J lost 10 bases, with 16 bases between them. The CDR3 length is 15 residues. CDR3 sequence reads: CASSLVRQGGVKLFF. The CDR3 region has the DNA TGTGCCAGCAGCTTGGTTCGGCAGGGAGGGGTAAAACTGTTTTTT.

The gene calls are TRBV4-2 and TRBJ2-5; TRBD2 agrees at 11 bases. The CDR3 consists of 16 residues. Germline V CDR1 and CDR2: LGHNA, YNFKEQ. V lost 0 bases and J lost 1; bases outside the gene matches: 1. CDR3 DNA: TGTGCCAGCAGCCAAGAAGGGACTAGCGGCCAAGAGACCCAGTACTTC. Translating gives CASSQEGTSGQETQYF.

This clone was seen only once. The rearrangement links TRBV25-1 to TRBJ2-7; 7 positions agree with TRBD1. Germline-derived CDR1 and CDR2 are MGHDK and SYGVNS. This CDR3 contains 15 residues. V shed 5 bases, J shed 2 bases, and the junction held 9 bases outside the gene matches. Here the CDR3 reads CASSYGNRGTYEQYF. The CDR3 DNA is TGTGCCAGCAGTTACGGGAACAGGGGTACCTACGAGCAGTACTTC.

The J gene is TRBJ2-7, the V gene TRBV28; 8 bases map to TRBD1. CDR1 and CDR2 (germline): MDHEN, SYDVKM. After removal of 5 bases from V and 4 bases from J, the junction contained 7 bases not matched to a gene. The CDR3 has 14 amino acids. The CDR3 here is CASSADREGYEQYF. The DNA for the CDR3 is TGTGCCAGCAGTGCGGACAGGGAAGGGTACGAGCAGTACTTC.

This clone appeared a few times. The genes are TRBV19 and TRBJ2-2; D remains ambiguous. V gave up 10 bases and J gave up 5 bases, with 14 bases separating them. The length of the CDR3 is 13 residues. Germline V gives CDR1 LNHDA, CDR2 SQIVND (reference sequence). For the CDR3, the DNA is TGTGCCACCCAACCCGCGGAGACCGGGGAGCTGTTTTTT. It specifies CATQPAETGELFF.

The rearrangement links TRBV7-3 to TRBJ2-1; TRBD2 matches 7 bases. There are 15 residues in the CDR3. V lost 7 bases and J lost 5; bases outside the gene matches: 11. The V gene's germline CDR1 is SGHTA and CDR2 FQGTGA. The CDR3 here is CASMETGTIHNEQFF. Here the CDR3 DNA reads TGTGCCAGCATGGAAACCGGGACTATACACAATGAGCAGTTCTTC.

This sequence joins TRBV10-3 and TRBJ2-5; the D gene is possibly TRBD2 (5 bases). This CDR3 region has 13 residues. With 6 bases removed from V and 4 bases from J, the gap between germline ends came to 12 bases. Germline V CDR1 and CDR2: ENHRY, SYGVKD. CDR3 region: CAIRDFSGETQYF. The CDR3, as DNA: TGTGCCATCAGGGACTTTTCAGGAGAGACCCAGTACTTC.

V is TRBV9 and J is TRBJ1-1; D is undetermined. CDR1 is SGDLS, CDR2 YYNGEE, per germline. Deletions cut 4 bases from V and 3 bases from J, with 13 bases between. This CDR3 is 14 amino acids long. CDR3 residues: CASSSGGGDTEAFF. The CDR3 DNA sequence: TGTGCCAGCAGCTCAGGTGGAGGAGACACTGAAGCTTTCTTT.

The chain recombines TRBV5-1 with TRBJ2-1; possibly TRBD2 for D (5 bases). CDR3 length: 14 residues. Germline V lookup: CDR1 SGHRS, CDR2 YFSETQ. The V end lost 5 bases, the J end lost 5 bases, and 14 bases lay between the germline ends. The CDR3 DNA reads as TGCGCCAGCAGGGACTCACCTATTGACAATGAGCAGTTCTTC. Translating gives CASRDSPIDNEQFF.

This chain uses TRBV10-3 with TRBJ2-5, with 8 bases aligning to TRBD2. The CDR3 sequence is 18 residues long. V was clipped by 4 bases and J by 5 bases; unmatched bases: 18. Per the germline V gene, CDR1 is ENHRY and CDR2 is SYGVKD. The CDR3 bases are TGTGCCATCAGTGGGAGTGGAGCTTGGGGACTAGGCATGGAGACCCAGTACTTC. This encodes CAISGSGAWGLGMETQYF.

The CDR3 bases are TGTGCCAGCAGCTCTGGGACAGTCCTCTATGGCTACACCTTC. This sequence encodes CASSSGTVLYGYTF. The rearrangement joins TRBV7-2 to TRBJ1-2, with 7 bases matching TRBD1. Germline trimming cut 4 bases from V and 4 bases from J; bases unmatched to any gene: 6. The CDR3 sequence is 14 residues long. Per the germline V gene, CDR1 is SGHTA and CDR2 is FQGNSA. The full variable domain, in which reference TRBV7-2 and TRBJ1-2 provide the parts outside the CDR3, is GAGVSQSPSNKVTEKGKDVELRCDPISGHTALYWYRQSLGQGLEFLIYFQGNSAPDKSGLPSDRFSAERTGGSVSTLTIQRTQQEDSAVYLCASSSGTVLYGYTFGSGTRLTVV.